A selection of T cell receptor beta chains follows, all from one sample in a study of blood T cells in healthy people across ages. TCRdb reprocessed the 5' RACE reads with MiXCR, giving one entry per CDR3 protein. The repertoire has about 780,000 distinct CDR3 sequences, 35% to 50% of them found once; the top ten carry 15% to 20%. The specimen was blood. The receptor set was obtained from an elderly man in good health. Each CDR3 is given with its conserved first and last residue. D genes are given only for firm matches. For some rows the clone size is stated as once, few or many, or as a class when expanded; others skip it.

length: 12; V: TRBV9; size: many; D: .; J: TRBJ2-7; DNA: TGTGCCAGCAGTTCAACTTCGGGAGAGCAGTACTTC; CDR3: CASSSTSGEQYF
length: 15; V: TRBV7-2; size: once; D: TRBD2; J: TRBJ2-7; DNA: TGTGCCAGCAGCTTCGGACTAGCGGACTCCTACGAGCAGTACTTC; CDR3: CASSFGLADSYEQYF
length: 15; V: TRBV4-1; size: .; D: TRBD2; J: TRBJ2-5; DNA: TGCGCCAGCAGCTACCCACTAGCGGGGGAAGAGACCCAGTACTTC; CDR3: CASSYPLAGEETQYF
length: 15; V: TRBV12-3/TRBV12-4; size: .; D: TRBD2; J: TRBJ2-7; DNA: TGTGCCAGCAGTAGCGGGAGGCAATTATACAATGAGCAGTACTTC; CDR3: CASSSGRQLYNEQYF
length: 20; V: TRBV9; size: few; D: .; J: TRBJ2-3; DNA: TGTGCCAGCAGCGTAGAAGGACCCATCGGGGCGGGGGCGCACACAGATACGCAGTATTTT; CDR3: CASSVEGPIGAGAHTDTQYF
length: 12; V: TRBV29-1; size: .; D: .; J: TRBJ2-5; DNA: TGCAGCGGTAGTGAGGCCCAAGAGACCCAGTACTTC; CDR3: CSGSEAQETQYF
length: 13; V: TRBV10-3; size: .; D: .; J: TRBJ1-2; DNA: TGTGCCATGGGACGTGGAGATAACTATGGCTACACCTTC; CDR3: CAMGRGDNYGYTF
length: 15; V: TRBV5-6; size: .; D: .; J: TRBJ2-7; DNA: TGTGCCAGCAGCCGTCCGGGACTGAAATCTTACGAGCAGTACTTC; CDR3: CASSRPGLKSYEQYF
length: 15; V: TRBV5-1; size: .; D: TRBD2; J: TRBJ2-1; DNA: TGCGCCAGCAGCGATCTAGCGGGGGGTAAGAATGAGCAGTTCTTC; CDR3: CASSDLAGGKNEQFF
length: 15; V: TRBV15; size: .; D: TRBD1; J: TRBJ2-7; DNA: TGTGCCACCAGCAGAGATGTGGGACAGGGGTACGAGCAGTACTTC; CDR3: CATSRDVGQGYEQYF
length: 16; V: TRBV20-1; size: few; D: .; J: TRBJ1-6; DNA: TGCAGTGCTAGAAAGGACTTTAGCTCCTATAATTCACCCCTCCACTTT; CDR3: CSARKDFSSYNSPLHF
length: 14; V: TRBV19; size: .; D: .; J: TRBJ2-7; DNA: TGTGCCAGTAGCAGGGGGGGGAGTCGGTACGAGCAGTACTTC; CDR3: CASSRGGSRYEQYF
length: 15; V: TRBV9; size: .; D: TRBD2; J: TRBJ2-1; DNA: TGTGCCAGCAGCGTGGCTAGCGGGAGATTAGGTGAGCAGTTCTTC; CDR3: CASSVASGRLGEQFF
length: 14; V: TRBV7-2; size: many; D: TRBD1; J: TRBJ2-7; DNA: TGTGCCAGCAGCTCTGGGACAGGGTATTACGAGCAGTACTTC; CDR3: CASSSGTGYYEQYF
length: 12; V: TRBV20-1; size: .; D: .; J: TRBJ1-1; DNA: TGCAGTGCTAAGCCGGGGGACACTGAAGCTTTCTTT; CDR3: CSAKPGDTEAFF
length: 14; V: TRBV12-3/TRBV12-4; size: .; D: .; J: TRBJ2-2; DNA: TGTGCCAGCAGTTTAGGGTTGCGCGCCGGGGAGCTGTTTTTT; CDR3: CASSLGLRAGELFF